This T cell receptor beta chain comes out of a study of Ad26.COV2.S vaccination and SARS-CoV-2 variants (dated by TCRdb to 2020 to 2022). The study in broad terms: Vaccine-arm donors were drawn from COV1001, a multicentre, randomized, double-blind, placebo-controlled phase I-IIa trial of Ad26.COV2.S in healthy adults. The TCR-sequenced set comprised approximately 32 samples: around 20 Ad26.COV2.S vaccine recipients, 5 placebo recipients and 8 SARS-CoV-2 convalescent individuals. Trial participants were randomized into five groups of five: low-dose or high-dose Ad26.COV2.S given once or twice, or placebo on both occasions. Investigators did not know the trial group allocation while performing experiments and assessing outcomes. Ad26.COV2.S was administered intramuscularly at 5 x 10^10 or 1 x 10^11 viral particles, either as a single shot or as two shots given 56 days apart. The specificity and breadth of SARS-CoV-2-reactive T cell receptors after Ad26.COV2.S vaccination were assessed by TCRbeta repertoire sequencing.

In light of the paper, this sample's treatment or condition label describes: roughly 20 received Ad26.COV2.S at low or high dose, single or two shots; about 5 received placebo; per-sample allocation not given. Repertoires of vaccine and placebo recipients were sequenced from samples taken on day 63 after the first injection. Between 29 July and 7 August 2020, Cohort 1b enrolled 20 to 30 adults aged 18-55 years at one site in Boston, USA. Ad26.COV2.S consisted of a replication-incompetent adenovirus type 26 vector by which a prefusion-stabilized SARS-CoV-2 spike protein from the original Wuhan strain was expressed. V is shortened by 1 base, J by 5 bases, and the region joining them spans 10 bases. Reading the germline V gene gives CDR1 KGHSH and CDR2 LQKENI. Inclusive of the bounding cysteine and phenylalanine, the CDR3 is 14 residues long. Here the CDR3 DNA is all that survives: 42 bases in frame from base 1.

The immunoSEQ Assay was the method used to sequence TCRbeta CDR3 regions. After extraction, genomic DNA underwent amplification by bias-controlled multiplex PCR, followed by high-throughput sequencing. The paper's processing steps were these. To quantify the absolute abundance of every unique TCRbeta CDR3 region, sequences were collapsed and filtered. Usable DNA was measured by amplifying reference genes present in all nucleated cells, and TCRbeta template counts were normalized to that usable DNA to estimate T cell fraction. Repertoire TCRs were annotated as SARS-CoV-2-specific by exact matching of V gene, CDR3 amino acid sequence and J gene to a known reactive TCR set. The reference SARS-CoV-2 TCR set came from MIRA and was filtered for enrichment in COVID-19-positive ImmuneCODE repertoires, removing public or cross-reactive TCRs. Drawing on the MIRA antigens, annotated TCRs were analysed further at the level of specific ORF or position within ORF. Breadth was defined as annotated unique rearrangements over total unique productive rearrangements; depth was the summed frequency of those rearrangements. Group comparisons of TCR breadth used two-sided Wilcoxon rank-sum tests. The immuneACCESS repertoire file appears here via TCRdb, limited to in-frame rearrangements. These files lack a portion of the clones; in checked studies, under half of the deficit traces to unresolved V genes, and the cause of the others is not known. V, J and clone size are those of that table, while D and trimming were read from the DNA. The sample includes fewer than 600,000 clones, with about nine tenths observed a single time. About 1.7% of the sample comes from the top ten.

The investigation overall reported the following: The study lacked the statistical power to compare responses across vaccine doses or regimens. Vaccine and placebo recipients had similar non-spike TCR breadth, a finding consistent with the vaccine containing only spike. The authors noted that the TCR breadth and depth analyses may have underestimated total T cell responses. Ad26.COV2.S recipients had higher spike-specific TCR breadth than placebo recipients (P = 0.0014). After vaccination, substantial breadth of spike-specific CD8+ and CD4+ T cell responses was reported.

Of note for this clone: The clone's antigen remains unknown. Base qualities are not recorded, but no much larger clone differs from it by a single base.

The receptor's source is a person aged 18 to 65 who received the Ad26.COV2.S COVID-19 vaccine or a placebo. Sample: peripheral blood, taken in a trial of Ad26.COV2.S vaccine versus placebo. This receptor chain uses TRBV18 and TRBJ2-3; TRBD1 is a possible D gene, resting on 5 matching bases. The bases are TGTGCCAGCTCACCACAGGGGATTGGAGATACGCAGTATTTT. The translation is CASSPQGIGDTQYF.